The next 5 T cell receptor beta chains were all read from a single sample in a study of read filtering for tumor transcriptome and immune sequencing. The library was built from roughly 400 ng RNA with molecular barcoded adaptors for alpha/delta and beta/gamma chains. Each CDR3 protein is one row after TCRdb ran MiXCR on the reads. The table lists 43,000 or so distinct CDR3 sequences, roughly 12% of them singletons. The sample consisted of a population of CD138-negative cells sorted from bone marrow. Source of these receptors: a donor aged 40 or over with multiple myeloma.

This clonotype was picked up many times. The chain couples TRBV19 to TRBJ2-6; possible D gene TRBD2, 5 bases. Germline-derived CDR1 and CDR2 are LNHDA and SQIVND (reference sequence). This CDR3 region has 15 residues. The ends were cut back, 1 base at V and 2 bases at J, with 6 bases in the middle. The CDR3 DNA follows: TGTGCCAGTAGTATAGGGGGAGCTGGGGCCAACGTCCTGACTTTC. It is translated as CASSIGGAGANVLTF.

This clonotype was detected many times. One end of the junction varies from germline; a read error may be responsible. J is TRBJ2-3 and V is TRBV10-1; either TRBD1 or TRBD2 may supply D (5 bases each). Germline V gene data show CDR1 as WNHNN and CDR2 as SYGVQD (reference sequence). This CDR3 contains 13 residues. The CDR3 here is CASSLGDLDTQYF. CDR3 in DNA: TGTGCCAGCAGCTTGGGGGATCTTGATACGCAGTATTTT.

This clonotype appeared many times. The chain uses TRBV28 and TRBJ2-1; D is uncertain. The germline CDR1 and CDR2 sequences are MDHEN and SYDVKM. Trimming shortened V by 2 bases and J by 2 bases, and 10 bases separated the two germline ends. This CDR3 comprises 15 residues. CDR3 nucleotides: TGTGCCAGCAGTTTAGTGGCGTTTACCTACAATGAGCAGTTCTTC. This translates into CASSLVAFTYNEQFF.

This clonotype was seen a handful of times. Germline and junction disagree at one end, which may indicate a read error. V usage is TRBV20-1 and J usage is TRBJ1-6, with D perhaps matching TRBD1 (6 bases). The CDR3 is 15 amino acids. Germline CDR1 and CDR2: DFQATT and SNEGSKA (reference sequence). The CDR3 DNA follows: TGCAATGCTTCAAGACAGGCCACAGGAGATTCACCCCTCCACTTT. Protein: CNASRQATGDSPLHF.

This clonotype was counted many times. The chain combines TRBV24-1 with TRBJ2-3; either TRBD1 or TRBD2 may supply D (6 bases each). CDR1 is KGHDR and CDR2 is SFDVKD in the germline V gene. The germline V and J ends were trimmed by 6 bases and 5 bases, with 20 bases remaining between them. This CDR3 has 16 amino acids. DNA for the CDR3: TGTGCCACCAGTCTATCGAGAGCGGAGGGGGAAGATACGCAGTATTTT. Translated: CATSLSRAEGEDTQYF.